The 27 T cell receptor beta chains below were found in one sample sequenced in a study of cytotoxic CD8 clonotypes in ibrutinib-treated CLL. TCRdb's table, derived via immunoSEQ multiplex PCR, lists solely in-frame clones and lacks some. The sample lists tens of thousands of clones; more than 45% were seen once. The source material was PBMCs, sampled after 12 months of ibrutinib treatment. These receptors all come from a human donor with chronic lymphocytic leukemia.

This chain connects TRBV9 to TRBJ2-3, with a weak D call TRBD2 (7 bases). The CDR3 sequence is 15 residues long. Trimming left V 6 bases short and J 2 bases short, with 16 bases between. The germline gives CDR1 SGDLS, CDR2 YYNGEE. The CDR3: CASTREGGVTDTQYF. In nucleotides, the CDR3 is TGTGCCAGCACCCGAGAGGGGGGGGTCACAGATACGCAGTATTTT.

This chain uses TRBV28 with TRBJ2-3; D perhaps matches TRBD2 (6 bases). Germline V CDR1 and CDR2: MDHEN, SYDVKM. The V gene lost 6 bases and the J gene lost 0 bases, with 13 bases spanning the gap. The CDR3 is 15 amino acids. This chain's CDR3 is CASSSGVRSTDTQYF. The CDR3 region has the DNA TGTGCCAGCAGCTCGGGGGTAAGGAGCACAGATACGCAGTATTTT.

This clone showed up just a few times. The chain links TRBV2 to TRBJ2-6; D tentatively reads TRBD1 or TRBD2 (5 bases each). CDR3 size: 16 residues. V was shortened by 4 bases and J by 0 bases, with 10 bases between the two germline ends. Germline-derived CDR1 and CDR2 are SNHLY and FYNNEI. The CDR3 reads CASSGGPISGANVLTF. The CDR3 nucleotides read TGTGCCAGCAGTGGGGGACCCATCTCTGGGGCCAACGTCCTGACTTTC.

The chain couples TRBV19 to TRBJ2-4; possibly TRBD1 or TRBD2 for D (7 bases each). Trimming left V 3 bases short and J 6 bases short, with 18 bases between. The CDR3 runs 16 residues. Per germline, CDR1 LNHDA and CDR2 SQIVND (reference sequence). The CDR3, as DNA: TGTGCCAGTAGTATTCTACACGCCAGGGGGGGAAACATTCAGTACTTC. Translating gives CASSILHARGGNIQYF.

As to this clone: The junction and the germline gene differ at one end; a read error may be behind it. The chain combines TRBV10-3 with TRBJ2-5; 12 positions match TRBD2. Per germline, CDR1 ENHRY and CDR2 SYGVKD. The CDR3 runs 14 residues. CDR3 coding DNA: TGTGCCATCAGTGAGTCGGGACTAGCGGGTATTGAGCACTTC. It yields the protein CAISESGLAGIEHF.

The chain employs TRBV25-1 and TRBJ1-5; 7 nucleotides align to TRBD1. Germline V gene data show CDR1 as MGHDK and CDR2 as SYGVNS. The CDR3 totals 14 residues. Trimming at V came to 6 bases and at J to 4 bases, leaving 6 bases not matched to a gene. The DNA of the CDR3 is TGTGCCAGCAGGGGTACAGGGGTAAATCAGCCCCAGCATTTT. This codes for CASRGTGVNQPQHF.

By frequency in the sample, this clone is medium-sized (0.01 to 0.1%). The chain has TRBV2 and TRBJ1-2; D ambiguous. Germline values: CDR1 SNHLY, CDR2 FYNNEI. This CDR3 has 13 amino acids. Trimming shortened V by 3 bases and J by 6 bases, and 11 bases separated the two germline ends. The CDR3 bases are TGTGCCAGCAGTGATCCCGGGGAGAATGGCTACACCTTC. Protein product: CASSDPGENGYTF.

This chain uses TRBV6-5 with TRBJ2-7; the D is unclear. This CDR3 comprises 16 residues. Trimming pared 3 bases from V and 2 bases from J, leaving 17 bases between. Germline V CDR1 and CDR2: MNHEY, SVGAGI. Written as DNA, the CDR3 is TGTGCCAGCAGTTATCACCGACCCCCTAGACCCTACGAGCAGTACTTC. Its translation is CASSYHRPPRPYEQYF.

V and J are TRBV4-1 and TRBJ1-1; no reliable D call. V was clipped by 7 bases and J by 3 bases, with 6 bases between them. The CDR3 length is 11 residues. Germline CDR1 reads MGHRA; CDR2 reads YSYEKL. In DNA form, the CDR3 reads TGCGCCAGCAAAAGGGACACTGAAGCTTTCTTT. Translation: CASKRDTEAFF.

This sequence joins TRBV6-6 and TRBJ1-5; no firm D call. Germline CDR1 reads MNHNY; CDR2 reads SVGAGI (reference sequence). V shed 2 bases and J shed 2 bases, with 10 bases lying between them. There are 15 residues in the CDR3. The CDR3 region is CASSYEDVGNQPQHF. CDR3 bases: TGTGCCAGCAGTTACGAGGACGTGGGCAATCAGCCCCAGCATTTT.

The gene calls are TRBV10-1 and TRBJ2-7; D gene ambiguous. Looked up from germline, CDR1 is WNHNN and CDR2 is SYGVQD (reference sequence). V lost 3 bases and J 6 bases, leaving 12 bases between the germline ends. The CDR3 is 13 residues long. CDR3 amino acids: CASSDPLSGEQYF. DNA for the CDR3: TGCGCCAGCAGTGACCCTTTATCGGGCGAGCAGTACTTC.

This clone was seen a handful of times. Relative to the germline gene, one junction end is altered; a read error may explain this. The chain is built from TRBV7-7 and TRBJ2-2, with D maybe TRBD2 (6 bases). Germline CDR1 and CDR2: SSHAT and FNYEAQ (reference sequence). The CDR3 is made up of 16 amino acids. The CDR3 region is CASSRESAGNTGELFF. The DNA for the CDR3 is TGTGCTAGCAGCCGGGAATCAGCGGGGAACACCGGGGAGCTGTTTTTT.

The chain has TRBV6-5 and TRBJ2-2; 13 nucleotides agree with TRBD2. The CDR3 has 16 amino acids. Trimming removed 6 bases from V and 6 bases from J; junction bases left unmatched: 7. Germline V gene sequence: CDR1 MNHEY, CDR2 SVGAGI. CDR3 sequence: CASSYGLAGVAGELFF. The CDR3 nucleotides read TGTGCCAGCAGCTACGGACTAGCGGGAGTCGCCGGGGAGCTGTTTTTT.

A few counts support this clone. V gene TRBV18 combines with J gene TRBJ2-1; D is undetermined. With 3 bases removed from V and 6 bases from J, the gap between germline ends came to 6 bases. CDR3 length: 12 amino acids. Germline CDR1 and CDR2: KGHSH and LQKENI. CDR3 DNA sequence: TGTGCCAGCTCACCGCGTCCCAATGAGCAGTTCTTC. Residues: CASSPRPNEQFF.

The chain is built from TRBV6-1 and TRBJ1-2; D is unresolved. This CDR3 is built from 15 residues. Germline loops: CDR1 MNHNS, CDR2 SASEGT. V lost 2 bases and J lost 4, with 14 bases in between. The CDR3 DNA is TGTGCCAGCAGTGAACGGCCGGGGATAGGCTATGGCTACACCTTC. The encoded protein is CASSERPGIGYGYTF.

The chain has TRBV19 and TRBJ2-7; D uncertain. V was cut by 5 bases and J by 6 bases, with 14 bases left in between. The germline CDR1 and CDR2 sequences are LNHDA and SQIVND (reference sequence). The CDR3 sequence is 13 residues long. The CDR3 DNA sequence: TGTGCCAGTAGTGGATCCCGGAATGTCGAGCAGTACTTC. Translated, it gives CASSGSRNVEQYF.

The chain has TRBV19 and TRBJ2-2; D unresolved. Germline assignment: CDR1 LNHDA and CDR2 SQIVND (reference sequence). The CDR3 runs to 14 residues. The ends were cut back, 4 bases at V and 1 base at J, with 7 bases in the middle. CDR3 coding DNA: TGTGCCAGTAGTAGAAAAGGGAACACCGGGGAGCTGTTTTTT. Its translation: CASSRKGNTGELFF.

The CDR3 sequence: CASSLFLGSDYGYTF. DNA of the CDR3: TGTGCCAGCAGCTTATTTCTGGGATCGGACTATGGCTACACCTTC. The chain employs TRBV7-9 and TRBJ1-2; D unresolved. Germline V CDR1 and CDR2: SEHNR, FQNEAQ (reference sequence). The CDR3 consists of 15 residues. V gave up 2 bases and J gave up 3 bases, with 13 bases separating them. The complete variable domain, with remaining parts taken from reference TRBV7-9 and TRBJ1-2, reads DTGVSQNPRHKITKRGQNVTFRCDPISEHNRLYWYRQTLGQGPEFLTYFQNEAQLEKSRLLSDRFSAERPKGSFSTLEIQRTEQGDSAMYLCASSLFLGSDYGYTFGSGTRLTVV.

The J gene is TRBJ2-6, the V gene TRBV7-8; D remains ambiguous. Germline CDR1 SGHVS, CDR2 FQNEAQ. V lost 6 bases, J lost 2 bases, and 14 bases lay in between. The CDR3 sequence is 16 residues long. As DNA, the CDR3 is TGTGCCAGCAGGCCACTCGAGCAGGCTGGGGCCAACGTCCTGACTTTC. It yields the protein CASRPLEQAGANVLTF.

V gene TRBV29-1 combines with J gene TRBJ2-2; no definite D call. CDR3 length equals 13 residues. The germline V and J ends were trimmed by 1 base and 5 bases, with 8 bases remaining between them. Germline assignment: CDR1 SQVTM and CDR2 ANQGSEA. DNA for the CDR3: TGCAGCGTTGAAGGGGCTCCGACCGGGGAGCTGTTTTTT. Amino acid sequence: CSVEGAPTGELFF.

This clone turned up a few times. This rearrangement joins TRBV14 to TRBJ2-1, with 14 bases matching TRBD2. This CDR3 contains 21 residues. CDR1 and CDR2 (germline): SGHDN, FVKESK. The ends lost 0 bases at V and 4 bases at J; junction bases unmatched: 14. The CDR3 nucleotides read TGTGCCAGCAGCCAAGAATCCTTCGGGACTAGCGGGAGTAGTTGGTACAATGAGCAGTTCTTC. It translates to CASSQESFGTSGSSWYNEQFF.

The chain is built from TRBV23-1 and TRBJ2-7; D not certain. TRBV23-1 is an open reading frame, and its role is uncertain. The CDR3 has 17 residues. V lost 3 bases and J 2 bases, leaving 20 bases between the germline ends. The CDR3, as DNA: TGCGCCAGCAGTCATCGTGTAGACTGCCCACACCCCTACGAGCAGTACTTC. Protein product: CASSHRVDCPHPYEQYF.

Only a few counts were recorded for this clone. The chain is built from TRBV6-6 and TRBJ2-7; the D gene is possibly TRBD1 (6 bases). CDR1 and CDR2 (germline): MNHNY, SVGAGI (reference sequence). This CDR3 has 12 amino acids. V was pared by 6 bases and J by 2 bases, with 8 bases between. This chain's CDR3 is CASRGGTYEQYF. In DNA form, the CDR3 reads TGTGCCAGCAGAGGGGGAACCTACGAGCAGTACTTC.

The J gene is TRBJ2-1, the V gene TRBV10-1, with TRBD2 matching over 7 bases. With V trimmed by 2 bases and J by 7 bases, 8 bases remained unmatched. This CDR3 is 15 amino acids long. Germline V gives CDR1 WNHNN, CDR2 SYGVQD (reference sequence). DNA of the CDR3: TGCGCCAGCAGTGAGCTAGCGGAGGGAAGGAATGAGCAGTTCTTC. Protein sequence: CASSELAEGRNEQFF.

This clone was recorded many times. V gene TRBV4-1 combines with J gene TRBJ2-7; 9 bases match TRBD2. The ends lost 4 bases at V and 0 bases at J; junction bases unmatched: 19. CDR1 is MGHRA and CDR2 is YSYEKL in the germline V gene. There are 20 residues in the CDR3. The CDR3 DNA reads as TGCGCCAGCAGCCGAGGACGCAGCGGGAGGCTCCTCTCGAACTCCTACGAGCAGTACTTC. It yields the protein CASSRGRSGRLLSNSYEQYF.

The rearrangement uses TRBV2 and TRBJ2-1; D may be TRBD2 (5 bases). This CDR3 spans 13 amino acids. Germline-derived CDR1 and CDR2 are SNHLY and FYNNEI. V was cut by 6 bases and J by 6 bases, with 12 bases left in between. CDR3 sequence: CASSTRESNEQFF. The CDR3 DNA is TGTGCCAGCAGCACTCGGGAATCCAATGAGCAGTTCTTC.

The rearrangement joins TRBV19 to TRBJ2-6, with TRBD2 matching over 9 bases. Germline CDR1 reads LNHDA; CDR2 reads SQIVND (reference sequence). CDR3 length equals 17 residues. V trimming: 6 bases; J trimming: 0 bases; junction bases outside the gene matches: 6. CDR3 DNA: TGTGCCAGTAGCCCTAGCGGGACTCCCTCTGGGGCCAACGTCCTGACTTTC. Translating gives CASSPSGTPSGANVLTF.